This T cell receptor (beta chain) was recovered during a study of cytomegalovirus exposure and HLA in healthy donors. General study points: Later analysis suggested links between common viral pathogens and several top significant clusters. Earlier analysis found most TCR beta V segments productive about 87% or about 30% of the time.

13 Jbeta primers and 60 Vbeta primers were used for the PCR. Clones were read by immunoSEQ multiplex PCR, and TCRdb kept only the in-frame ones, dropping some. Of around 120,000 clones in the sample, about four fifths were seen once. About this clone: Its antigen is undetermined.

This receptor was identified in a female donor in good health and CMV-seropositive. The material sequenced was PBMCs.

DNA of the CDR3: TGTGCCAGTAGTGCCAGGGTGATAACTGAAGCTTTCTTT. Amino acids: CASSARVITEAFF. This chain joins TRBV19 and TRBJ1-1; tentative D call: TRBD1 (5 bases). CDR3 length: 13 amino acids. Germline loops: CDR1 LNHDA, CDR2 SQIVND (reference sequence). V was pared by 5 bases and J by 5 bases, with 12 bases between.